This T cell receptor (beta chain) derives from a study of cytomegalovirus exposure and HLA in healthy donors. At the level of the study: A prior analysis found about 120 million unique TCR beta sequences from approximately 190 million T cells. Across almost 400 genotyped donors, more than 75% landed in the Caucasian-associated ancestry cluster. Study-level results: For TCR beta chains, V- and J-gene trimming was later linked to a missense DCLRE1C variant.

The CDR3 totals 16 residues. The germline V gene has CDR1 LGHNA and CDR2 YNFKEQ. The V gene lost 1 base and the J gene lost 0 bases, with 13 bases spanning the gap. Concerning this clone: As yet, its antigen is unknown.

The primer mix had 60 Vbeta and 13 Jbeta primers. Assay used: immunoSEQ multiplex PCR; TCRdb lists only in-frame clones, some missing. Among fewer than 200,000 clones, 65% to 80% were seen once, and the ten largest hold roughly 2%. This TCR was recovered from a female donor in good health and CMV-seronegative. The specimen was PBMCs. The chain employs TRBV4-2 and TRBJ2-7; TRBD2 is a possible D gene (6 bases). CDR3 bases: TGTGCCAGCAGCCAAGGGGAGCGGGCTAGCTCCTACGAGCAGTACTTC. Translated: CASSQGERASSYEQYF.